One and the same sample provided the 26 T cell receptor beta chains below, sequenced in a study of regulatory T cells in long-lasting Graves disease. CDR3-region Arm-PCR and iRepertoire HTBI primers produced the TCR beta libraries. TCRdb used MiXCR to reprocess the multiplex PCR reads, holding one entry per CDR3 protein. The sample records roughly 320,000 distinct CDR3 sequences, roughly a sixth being singletons. Time point in this sample: newly diagnosed GD, antithyroid drugs for less than 3 months. The TCR library used RNA extracted from PBMCs. This sample also belongs to another study, concerning T cells in Graves' hyperthyroidism and ophthalmopathy.

This specimen was peripheral blood mononuclear cells (PBMCs), taken at new diagnosis, from a patient treated with antithyroid drugs. The origin of the receptors is a man aged 35 to 55 with Graves disease.

The chain uses TRBV19 and TRBJ1-2; 7 bases fit TRBD1. J gave up 4 bases and V 5 bases, and 10 bases lay outside the gene matches. Germline CDR1 and CDR2: LNHDA and SQIVND (reference sequence). The length of the CDR3 is 15 residues. CDR3 sequence: CASSLPGQIFYGYTF. Written as DNA, the CDR3 is TGTGCCAGTAGTCTACCGGGACAGATTTTCTATGGCTACACCTTC.

The chain couples TRBV24-1 to TRBJ2-7; 8 bases agree with TRBD2. Trimming took 4 bases from V and 2 from J; bases not matched to a gene: 6. The germline CDR1 and CDR2 sequences are KGHDR and SFDVKD. This CDR3 has 15 amino acids. CDR3 nucleotide sequence: TGTGCCACCAGTGACCCTACTAGCGGAGCCTACGAGCAGTACTTC. Its translation: CATSDPTSGAYEQYF.

This clonotype was observed many times. A read error is possible here, since a much larger clone lies one base away. The V and J genes are TRBV28 and TRBJ2-2; D unclear. Trimming cost V 6 bases and J 1 base, with 3 bases left between them. CDR3 length: 12 amino acids. Germline lookup yields CDR1 MDHEN and CDR2 SYDVKM. CDR3 residues: CASRLNTGELFF. CDR3 nucleotide sequence: TGTGCCAGCAGACTGAACACCGGGGAGCTGTTTTTT. Based on the CDR3 plus reference TRBV28 and TRBJ2-2, the full variable domain is DVKVTQSSRYLVKRTGEKVFLECVQDMDHENMFWYRQDPGLGLRLIYFSYDVKMKEKGDIPEGYSVSREKKERFSLILESASTNQTSMYLCASRLNTGELFFGEGSRLTVL.

There are many counts of this clonotype. CDR3 DNA sequence: TGTGCCAGCAGCTTAGTCTCGGGCTCCACGAACACCGGGGAGCTGTTTTTT. Translated: CASSLVSGSTNTGELFF. The rearrangement joins TRBV11-2 to TRBJ2-2, with D unresolved. This CDR3 contains 17 residues. CDR1 is SGHAT and CDR2 is FQNNGV in the germline V gene. Deletions cut 1 base from V and 0 bases from J, with 12 bases between.

J is TRBJ2-3 and V is TRBV6-2 or TRBV6-3, with D perhaps matching TRBD1 (6 bases). Trimming removed 2 bases at V and 2 bases at J, with 17 bases between. The CDR3 has 17 residues. Germline assignment: CDR1 MNHEY and CDR2 SVGEGT. The CDR3, as DNA: TGTGCCAGCAGTTACCCCGTAGGAGGACAGCCCACAGATACGCAGTATTTT. It codes for CASSYPVGGQPTDTQYF.

This clonotype has just a few counts. The V call is TRBV5-1, the J call TRBJ2-7, with 10 bases fitting TRBD1. From germline, CDR1 is SGHRS and CDR2 YFSETQ. This CDR3 comprises 13 residues. V gave up 6 bases and J gave up 6 bases; unmatched junction bases: 6. In nucleotides, the CDR3 is TGCGCCAGCAAAGGGGACAGGGGAGGCGAGCAGTACTTC. Its protein product is CASKGDRGGEQYF.

The J gene is TRBJ2-7, the V gene TRBV12-5; no clear D gene. Looked up from germline, CDR1 is LGHNT and CDR2 is FRNRAP. Trimming removed 4 bases from V and 1 base from J, with 8 bases in between. The CDR3 consists of 13 residues. The DNA of the CDR3 is TGTGCTAGTGGTTCACACGGATCCTACGAGCAGTACTTC. As protein: CASGSHGSYEQYF.

This clonotype occurred many times. This chain uses TRBV29-1 with TRBJ1-1; tentative D call: TRBD1 (5 bases). This CDR3 contains 15 residues. CDR1 SQVTM and CDR2 ANQGSEA come from the germline V gene. Deletions cut 6 bases from V and 1 base from J, with 18 bases between. The CDR3 region is CSVEREGHANTEAFF. The CDR3, as DNA: TGCAGCGTGGAACGGGAGGGGCACGCGAACACTGAAGCTTTCTTT.

This clonotype showed up many times. The V gene is TRBV12-3 or TRBV12-4, the J gene TRBJ2-1; 13 nucleotides line up with TRBD2. This CDR3 comprises 16 residues. The junction had 9 bases not matched to a gene; V was cut back by 5 bases and J by 8 bases. DNA of the CDR3: TGTGCCAGCAGTCCTCAACTAGCGGGGGGGGGGGATGAGCAGTTCTTC. It translates to CASSPQLAGGGDEQFF.

There are many counts of this clonotype. Here the CDR3 reads CASSFFPETQYF. CDR3 nucleotide sequence: TGTGCCAGCAGCTTCTTCCCCGAGACCCAGTACTTC. The rearrangement uses TRBV7-2 and TRBJ2-5; D is unresolved. The CDR3 loop spans 12 amino acids. Between the trimmed V and J ends, which lost 3 bases and 5 bases, there was a span of 7 bases. The germline CDR1 and CDR2 sequences are SGHTA and FQGNSA.

This clonotype was picked up a small number of times. The gene calls are TRBV28 and TRBJ2-7; D unresolved. The CDR3 sequence is 13 residues long. Germline-derived CDR1 and CDR2 are MDHEN and SYDVKM. V dropped 6 bases and J dropped 3 bases, with 12 bases sitting between them. This CDR3 reads CASSLLPFYEQYF. Written as DNA, the CDR3 is TGTGCCAGCAGCCTCCTTCCTTTCTACGAGCAGTACTTC. The entire variable domain, with the rest obtained from reference TRBV28 and TRBJ2-7, is as follows: DVKVTQSSRYLVKRTGEKVFLECVQDMDHENMFWYRQDPGLGLRLIYFSYDVKMKEKGDIPEGYSVSREKKERFSLILESASTNQTSMYLCASSLLPFYEQYFGPGTRLTVT.

This clonotype was detected many times. The V gene is TRBV11-2, the J gene TRBJ1-1; D is undetermined. Trimming left V 8 bases short and J 0 bases short, with 13 bases between. This CDR3 region has 14 residues. In germline, CDR1 is SGHAT, CDR2 FQNNGV. The chain's CDR3 is CASSHGIMNTEAFF. The CDR3 region has the DNA TGTGCCAGCTCCCACGGAATAATGAACACTGAAGCTTTCTTT.

The chain carries TRBV29-1 and TRBJ2-5; D is undetermined. The CDR3 covers 13 residues. V lost 3 bases to trimming and J lost 2 bases, with 10 bases between them. Germline V gene lookup returns CDR1 SQVTM and CDR2 ANQGSEA. Here the CDR3 DNA reads TGCAGCGTTGAGGGGATAGGACAAGAGACCCAGTACTTC. This sequence encodes CSVEGIGQETQYF.

This sequence joins TRBV6-1 and TRBJ1-2; D is ambiguous. Deletions cut 11 bases from V and 5 bases from J, with 15 bases between. The germline V gene encodes CDR1 MNHNS and CDR2 SASEGT. This CDR3 has 12 amino acids. CDR3 DNA: TGTGCCGCCTCCCCGGGTCCGTATGGCTACACCTTC. Its translation is CAASPGPYGYTF.

The table lists this clonotype with many counts. The CDR3 DNA follows: TGTGCCAGCAGCTCACAGGGGCTCACAGATACGCAGTATTTT. Translating gives CASSSQGLTDTQYF. The chain links TRBV11-3 to TRBJ2-3, with 7 bases fitting TRBD1. The CDR3 has 14 amino acids. Germline CDR1 is SGHNT and CDR2 is YENEEA. With V trimmed by 4 bases and J by 2 bases, 3 bases remained unmatched.

The CDR3 region is CAISRQGDGEKLFF. Written as DNA, the CDR3 is TGTGCCATCAGCAGACAGGGAGATGGTGAAAAACTGTTTTTT. The chain combines TRBV10-3 with TRBJ1-4; 7 nucleotides line up with TRBD1. With 6 bases clipped from V and 7 bases from J, the junction kept 8 bases outside the gene matches. The CDR3 extends over 14 amino acids. Per germline, CDR1 ENHRY and CDR2 SYGVKD.

This chain connects TRBV27 to TRBJ2-3, with 12 bases that match TRBD2. Germline CDR1 MNHEY, CDR2 SMNVEV (reference sequence). This CDR3 has 16 residues. The ends lost 5 bases at V and 4 bases at J; junction bases unmatched: 7. The chain's CDR3 is CASSTRLAGAPDTQYF. The CDR3 DNA follows: TGTGCCAGCAGTACTAGACTAGCGGGGGCCCCAGATACGCAGTATTTT.

This clonotype appeared many times. V and J are TRBV3-1 and TRBJ1-4, with 8 bases lining up with TRBD1. Germline values: CDR1 LGHDT, CDR2 YNNKEL (reference sequence). This CDR3 has 15 amino acids. V lost 2 bases to trimming and J lost 7 bases; unmatched junction nucleotides: 6. The CDR3 bases are TGTGCCAGCAGCCAATCGCAGGGGGCTGGTGAAAAACTGTTTTTT. Its protein is CASSQSQGAGEKLFF. Full variable domain (remainder filled in from reference TRBV3-1 and TRBJ1-4): DTAVSQTPKYLVTQMGNDKSIKCEQNLGHDTMYWYKQDSKKFLKIMFSYNNKELIINETVPNRFSPKSPDKAHLNLHINSLELGDSAVYFCASSQSQGAGEKLFFGSGTQLSVL.

This clonotype was picked up many times. The chain is built from TRBV7-8 and TRBJ2-5; D remains unclear. This CDR3 contains 12 residues. V was trimmed by 5 bases and J by 4 bases, leaving 8 bases between them. The germline V gene has CDR1 SGHVS and CDR2 FQNEAQ. CDR3 in amino acids: CASSPLPETQYF. The CDR3 DNA is TGTGCCAGCAGCCCGCTGCCAGAGACCCAGTACTTC.

This clonotype has ten or more counts. This chain links TRBV2 with TRBJ1-2; the match to TRBD1 covers 7 bases. The germline V gene has CDR1 SNHLY and CDR2 FYNNEI. This CDR3 region has 13 residues. Trimming cost V 9 bases and J 2 bases; bases outside gene matches: 6. CDR3 amino acids: CARTLTGNYGYTF. CDR3 DNA: TGTGCCAGGACATTGACAGGGAACTATGGCTACACCTTC.

This clonotype appeared many times. This chain joins TRBV27 and TRBJ2-1; either TRBD1 or TRBD2 may supply D (5 bases each). The CDR3 has 14 amino acids. Germline V gene sequence: CDR1 MNHEY, CDR2 SMNVEV (reference sequence). The ends were cut back, 5 bases at V and 7 bases at J, with 15 bases in the middle. The CDR3 reads CASSPRGRENEQFF. As DNA, the CDR3 is TGTGCCAGCAGTCCCCGGGGACGTGAGAATGAGCAGTTCTTC.

Many counts were recorded for this clonotype. The rearrangement links TRBV19 to TRBJ1-5, with a possible D match to TRBD1 (5 bases). Trimming cost V 6 bases and J 2 bases, with 17 bases left between them. The V gene's germline CDR1 is LNHDA and CDR2 SQIVND (reference sequence). There are 16 residues in the CDR3. The CDR3 coding sequence is TGTGCCAGTAGGCTGGGGGGGTTCTGGGGCAATCAGCCCCAGCATTTT. Translation: CASRLGGFWGNQPQHF.

This clonotype was counted ten times or more. The chain has TRBV28 and TRBJ2-7; TRBD1 agrees at 9 bases. The CDR3 runs to 14 residues. Germline V lookup: CDR1 MDHEN, CDR2 SYDVKM. J gave up 4 bases and V 6 bases, and 7 bases lay outside the gene matches. The CDR3 DNA is TGTGCCAGCAGATCCCAGGGGACAGGGTACGAGCAGTACTTC. Protein sequence: CASRSQGTGYEQYF. The whole variable domain, filled in from reference TRBV28 and TRBJ2-7, reads DVKVTQSSRYLVKRTGEKVFLECVQDMDHENMFWYRQDPGLGLRLIYFSYDVKMKEKGDIPEGYSVSREKKERFSLILESASTNQTSMYLCASRSQGTGYEQYFGPGTRLTVT.

This sequence joins TRBV12-3 or TRBV12-4 and TRBJ1-1, with a tentative D call TRBD1 (6 bases). The CDR3 runs to 18 residues. V was clipped by 4 bases and J by 0 bases, with 21 bases between them. The CDR3 loop is CASSYYNFQGIMNTEAFF. The CDR3 DNA reads TGTGCCAGCAGTTACTATAACTTCCAGGGGATCATGAACACTGAAGCTTTCTTT.

The chain carries TRBV19 and TRBJ2-1, with D perhaps matching TRBD1 (6 bases). The CDR3 extends over 14 amino acids. Germline V lookup: CDR1 LNHDA, CDR2 SQIVND (reference sequence). Trimming removed 3 bases at V and 4 bases at J, with 10 bases between. CDR3 sequence: CASSIIGGYNEQFF. The CDR3 DNA reads as TGTGCCAGTAGTATTATAGGGGGATACAATGAGCAGTTCTTC.

In this sample, this clonotype turned up a few times. Without the conserved terminal phenylalanine or tryptophan, this CDR3 likely stems from a read error. The chain has TRBV2 and TRBJ2-7; 10 positions agree with TRBD1. This CDR3 contains 14 residues. Trimming at V came to 10 bases and at J to 3 bases, leaving 9 bases not matched to a gene. Germline assignment: CDR1 SNHLY and CDR2 FYNNEI. The CDR3 region has the DNA TGTGCCAACAGATTCCGGGACAGGGGCTACGAGCAGTACCTC. Translated, it gives CANRFRDRGYEQYL.